What follows describes a single TCR beta chain. There is no known antigen for this receptor. Within one base of it there is no much larger clone, and no base qualities were kept. Patients with autoimmune disease history or receiving systemic immunosuppression were excluded from the trial. Peripheral blood for TCR sequencing was collected from all dose cohorts at baseline, on cycle 4 day 1, and on cycle 7 day 1. The samples were drawn from a first-in-human, open-label, multicenter phase I dose-escalation trial of ivuxolimab. The trial enrolled adults with locally advanced or metastatic head and neck squamous cell, hepatocellular, melanoma or renal cell carcinoma. Before TCR sequencing, CD4+ and CD8+ T cells were separately sorted from peripheral blood. The sample is drawn from a study of OX40 agonist ivuxolimab in advanced cancers. General notes on the study: Ivuxolimab was an agonistic, fully human IgG2 monoclonal antibody directed against OX40 (CD134), a costimulatory receptor. Among the 50 to 55 dose-escalation patients, around 19 had hepatocellular carcinoma, approximately 15 melanoma, 9 renal cell carcinoma and 9 head and neck cancer. In the dose-escalation cohort, around four fifths of patients were male, and the mean age was roughly 56 years with a range of about 20 to 79. Partial responses were achieved by three dose-escalation patients, of whom one had hepatocellular carcinoma and two had cutaneous melanoma. Intravenous ivuxolimab was administered to patients every 2 weeks at six dose levels: 0.01, 0.1, 0.3, 1.5, 3 and 10 mg/kg. The paper covers the monotherapy dose-escalation part of the phase I ivuxolimab trial, which included N ≈ 50 patients. The point of sequencing TCRbeta in the periphery was to test whether ivuxolimab changed TCR sequence diversity and drove clonal T-cell expansion. Patients were allowed to have had prior anti-PD-1, anti-PD-L1 or anti-CTLA-4 therapy, and around 37% of the dose-escalation patients had previously received checkpoint inhibitors. Overall study results and their limits: Antigen specificity was not determined for the clonally expanded peripheral T cells. After ivuxolimab, expanded clones were on average more numerous among CD8+ T cells than among CD4+ T cells. Low levels of normalized T-cell clonal expansion were also shown by some nonresponding patients. In the 0.1-3.0 mg/kg groups, partial responders were among the patients with the lowest normalized peripheral clonal expansion, particularly in CD8+ T cells. Clonal expansion of both CD4+ and CD8+ blood T cells was observed from baseline to week 6 at doses 0.1 to 3.0 mg/kg.

From a lookup of the germline V gene (reference sequence), CDR1 and CDR2 are LNHDA and SQIVND. From the cysteine up to the phenylalanine, the CDR3 has a length of 15 residues. Just the 45-base CDR3 DNA is kept, in frame starting at base 1. The junction carries 9 bases between V and J, which are trimmed by 3 bases and 0 bases respectively. To sequence the TCRbeta CDR3 region, genomic DNA was isolated from the sorted cells. The immunoSEQ Assay was used to sequence the TCRbeta CDR3 regions. Held by TCRdb, this immuneACCESS table contains in-frame sequences only and omits some clones. Under half of the omission traces to an unresolved V gene where checked; the cause of the rest is unknown. Recorded for this sample are roughly 64,000 clones; around 80% of them occurred a single time. Of the sample, 4% to 5% falls within the top ten clones.

This clonotype was sampled from an adult with an advanced solid tumor such as melanoma, head and neck, liver or kidney cancer. The receptor chain draws on TRBV19 and TRBJ1-3; the D gene is not confidently resolved. The sequences come from CD4+ or CD8+ T cells sorted from blood, collected in a trial of the OX40 agonist ivuxolimab. Here the CDR3 is given as CASSIPGFSGNTIYF. The bases read TGTGCCAGTAGTATCCCCGGATTCTCTGGAAACACCATATATTTT.